Shown below are 27 T cell receptor beta chains from a single sample sequenced in a study of regulatory dendritic cells for organ transplantation. The protocol was immunoSEQ multiplex PCR, while the TCRdb copy is restricted to in-frame clones and leaves out a portion. The table includes tens of thousands of clones, 82% detected once. Sample: naive CD4+ T cells from blood. Subset: CD45RA+ naive T cells. The receptors come from a human donor in good health.

The chain carries TRBV28 and TRBJ1-2, with D possibly matching TRBD1 (6 bases). This CDR3 has 14 residues. Trimming cost V 2 bases and J 3 bases, with 10 bases left between them. CDR1 is MDHEN and CDR2 is SYDVKM in the germline V gene. This CDR3 reads CASSLQGLHYGYTF. The CDR3 nucleotides are TGTGCCAGCAGTTTACAGGGGCTCCACTATGGCTACACCTTC.

This chain links TRBV5-1 with TRBJ2-3, with 8 bases aligning to TRBD2. The CDR3 runs 15 residues. V shed 2 bases, J shed 3 bases, and the junction held 5 bases outside the gene matches. Germline CDR1 reads SGHRS; CDR2 reads YFSETQ. CDR3 DNA: TGCGCCAGCAGCTTTCTGGCGGGGGGAACAGATACGCAGTATTTT. Residues: CASSFLAGGTDTQYF. Together with reference TRBV5-1 and TRBJ2-3, the CDR3 gives the full variable domain: KAGVTQTPRYLIKTRGQQVTLSCSPISGHRSVSWYQQTPGQGLQFLFEYFSETQRNKGNFPGRFSGRQFSNSRSEMNVSTLELGDSALYLCASSFLAGGTDTQYFGPGTRLTVL.

The rearrangement joins TRBV18 to TRBJ1-1, with D unresolved. This CDR3 spans 13 amino acids. In germline, CDR1 is KGHSH, CDR2 LQKENI. Trimming left V 4 bases short and J 2 bases short, with 8 bases between. DNA of the CDR3: TGTGCCAGCTCACAACGGGTTAACACTGAAGCTTTCTTT. It is translated as CASSQRVNTEAFF.

The chain combines TRBV6-5 with TRBJ1-1; tentatively, D is TRBD1 (6 bases). CDR1 and CDR2 from the germline V gene are MNHEY and SVGAGI. The CDR3 is 15 amino acids. With 2 bases removed from V and 3 bases from J, the gap between germline ends came to 13 bases. The CDR3 DNA reads TGTGCCAGCAGTTACGGACAGCCTCGAGACACTGAAGCTTTCTTT. Protein sequence: CASSYGQPRDTEAFF.

This chain connects TRBV6-5 to TRBJ2-7; 8 bases match TRBD1. V shed 4 bases and J 4 bases; nucleotides not matched to a gene: 6. Germline CDR1 MNHEY, CDR2 SVGAGI. The CDR3 spans 14 residues. In DNA form, the CDR3 reads TGTGCCAGCAGTTCCCCCACAGGGGGATACGAGCAGTACTTC. Translation: CASSSPTGGYEQYF.

The chain combines TRBV7-9 with TRBJ1-2; unclear D gene. Trimming removed 4 bases from V and 8 bases from J, with 14 bases in between. There are 13 residues in the CDR3. Germline V gene lookup returns CDR1 SEHNR and CDR2 FQNEAQ (reference sequence). In DNA form, the CDR3 reads TGTGCCAGCAGCTCAGCGGACGGGAAGGGCTACACCTTC. Amino acids: CASSSADGKGYTF.

This chain connects TRBV7-2 to TRBJ1-2, with 8 bases that match TRBD1. After removal of 1 base from V and 8 bases from J, the junction contained 6 bases not matched to a gene. Per germline, CDR1 SGHTA and CDR2 FQGNSA. The CDR3 has 14 residues. The CDR3 protein is CASSLGGTGGGYTF. DNA of the CDR3: TGTGCCAGCAGCTTAGGAGGGACAGGAGGAGGCTACACCTTC.

The chain recombines TRBV19 with TRBJ2-3; D remains unclear. CDR3 length: 12 residues. V gave up 4 bases and J gave up 3 bases, with 5 bases separating them. CDR1 is LNHDA, CDR2 SQIVND, per germline (reference sequence). DNA of the CDR3: TGTGCCAGTAGTACTCGGACAGATACGCAGTATTTT. It is translated as CASSTRTDTQYF. The variable domain in full, with the rest retrieved from reference TRBV19 and TRBJ2-3, is DGGITQSPKYLFRKEGQNVTLSCEQNLNHDAMYWYRQDPGQGLRLIYYSQIVNDFQKGDIAEGYSVSREKKESFPLTVTSAQKNPTAFYLCASSTRTDTQYFGPGTRLTVL.

The J gene is TRBJ2-5, the V gene TRBV7-9, with 7 nucleotides matching TRBD1. The junction had 16 bases not matched to a gene; V was cut back by 6 bases and J by 6 bases. Germline-derived CDR1 and CDR2 are SEHNR and FQNEAQ (reference sequence). The CDR3 is 16 residues long. CDR3 amino acids: CASSDGPTGRGKTQYF. In DNA, the CDR3 is TGTGCCAGCAGTGATGGACCGACAGGGAGAGGGAAGACCCAGTACTTC.

The chain carries TRBV28 and TRBJ1-2; D is unresolved. CDR1 and CDR2 (germline): MDHEN, SYDVKM. The CDR3 is 11 residues long. V was shortened by 4 bases and J by 6 bases, with 6 bases between the two germline ends. The CDR3 sequence: CASSSTDGYTF. In DNA form, the CDR3 reads TGTGCCAGCAGTTCTACAGATGGCTACACCTTC.

The rearrangement uses TRBV27 and TRBJ2-7; D possibly corresponds to TRBD2 (6 bases). Trimming left V 4 bases short and J 2 bases short, with 15 bases between. The CDR3 covers 15 residues. Germline V gene sequence: CDR1 MNHEY, CDR2 SMNVEV (reference sequence). For the CDR3, the DNA is TGTGCCAGCAGTTACAGTGGCAGGAGGGCCTACGAGCAGTACTTC. It yields the protein CASSYSGRRAYEQYF.

The chain links TRBV6-1 to TRBJ1-2; the match to TRBD1 covers 10 bases. Germline loops: CDR1 MNHNS, CDR2 SASEGT. V lost 3 bases and J lost 4; bases outside the gene matches: 2. This CDR3 comprises 14 residues. Here the CDR3 DNA reads TGTGCCAGCAGTGAGACAGGGGGCGGCTATGGCTACACCTTC. Encoded protein: CASSETGGGYGYTF.

The chain has TRBV9 and TRBJ2-1, with TRBD2 as a possible D gene (5 bases). Between the trimmed V and J ends, which lost 6 bases and 4 bases, there was a span of 20 bases. Germline V gene data show CDR1 as SGDLS and CDR2 as YYNGEE. The CDR3 extends over 16 amino acids. In DNA form, the CDR3 reads TGTGCCAGCACAGGACCAACCCCGGGGATGTACAATGAGCAGTTCTTC. This translates into CASTGPTPGMYNEQFF. Looking up the rest from reference TRBV9 and TRBJ2-1 gives the full variable domain: DSGVTQTPKHLITATGQRVTLRCSPRSGDLSVYWYQQSLDQGLQFLIQYYNGEERAKGNILERFSAQQFPDLHSELNLSSLELGDSALYFCASTGPTPGMYNEQFFGPGTRLTVL.

V is TRBV12-5 and J is TRBJ2-7; weak D call: TRBD1 (6 bases). The CDR3 spans 17 residues. Per germline, CDR1 LGHNT and CDR2 FRNRAP. Trimming removed 0 bases from V and 2 bases from J, with 17 bases in between. The CDR3 coding sequence is TGTGCTAGTGGTTTGGTAACAAGGACGGGACAAACCTACGAGCAGTACTTC. It yields the protein CASGLVTRTGQTYEQYF.

The V call is TRBV21-1, the J call TRBJ1-5; TRBD1, the D gene given by the table, was not confirmed from the DNA. TRBV21-1 corresponds to a pseudogene. This CDR3 region has 19 residues. CDR3 sequence (DNA): TGTGCCAGCAGCAAAAAGAGGGGGACAGGGGCTGGTGGCAATCAGCCCCAGCATTTT. Protein sequence: CASSKKRGTGAGGNQPQHF.

Only a few counts were recorded for this clone. The rearrangement links TRBV29-1 to TRBJ2-7; TRBD1 matches at 9 bases. The CDR3 covers 12 residues. Per the germline V gene, CDR1 is SQVTM and CDR2 is ANQGSEA. V was clipped by 7 bases and J by 6 bases; unmatched bases: 7. CDR3 sequence: CSAGWTGVEQYF. CDR3 in DNA: TGCAGCGCCGGGTGGACAGGGGTCGAGCAGTACTTC.

The V call is TRBV18, the J call TRBJ2-2, with TRBD2 matching over 11 bases. V gave up 1 base and J gave up 3 bases; unmatched junction bases: 1. CDR3 length equals 16 residues. Germline V gives CDR1 KGHSH, CDR2 LQKENI. DNA of the CDR3: TGTGCCAGCTCACCACAACTAGCGGGGGACACCGGGGAGCTGTTTTTT. Its translation is CASSPQLAGDTGELFF.

The V call is TRBV9, the J call TRBJ2-2, with TRBD1 matching over 9 bases. The germline V gene encodes CDR1 SGDLS and CDR2 YYNGEE. After removal of 1 base from V and 4 bases from J, the junction contained 5 bases not matched to a gene. This CDR3 region has 16 residues. The CDR3 DNA follows: TGTGCCAGCAGCGTACACGGGACAGGGACCACCGGGGAGCTGTTTTTT. Translated, it gives CASSVHGTGTTGELFF. The full variable domain, rest sourced from reference TRBV9 and TRBJ2-2, is DSGVTQTPKHLITATGQRVTLRCSPRSGDLSVYWYQQSLDQGLQFLIQYYNGEERAKGNILERFSAQQFPDLHSELNLSSLELGDSALYFCASSVHGTGTTGELFFGEGSRLTVL.

The J gene is TRBJ2-1, the V gene TRBV7-9; 10 bases line up with TRBD2. The CDR3 consists of 17 residues. Germline V gene sequence: CDR1 SEHNR, CDR2 FQNEAQ (reference sequence). V shed 2 bases, J shed 4 bases, and the junction held 8 bases outside the gene matches. CDR3 sequence reads: CASSLISGGARYNEQFF. The CDR3 bases are TGTGCCAGCAGCTTAATAAGCGGGGGGGCACGTTACAATGAGCAGTTCTTC.

This rearrangement joins TRBV7-9 to TRBJ1-2; 8 bases are a match to TRBD1. The CDR3 extends over 15 amino acids. V was clipped by 4 bases and J by 8 bases; unmatched bases: 12. Germline values: CDR1 SEHNR, CDR2 FQNEAQ (reference sequence). CDR3: CASSSNSGQVEGYTF. The CDR3 nucleotides read TGTGCCAGCAGCTCGAATTCGGGACAGGTGGAGGGCTACACCTTC.

The chain joins TRBV9 to TRBJ2-3, with 7 nucleotides matching TRBD2. CDR3 length equals 16 residues. Trimming cost V 0 bases and J 1 base; bases outside gene matches: 5. Germline V gene lookup returns CDR1 SGDLS and CDR2 YYNGEE. This chain's CDR3 is CASSVAGAGGTDTQYF. CDR3 nucleotides: TGTGCCAGCAGCGTAGCTGGGGCGGGGGGCACAGATACGCAGTATTTT.

Only one count was recorded for this clone. The chain couples TRBV5-4 to TRBJ2-2, with TRBD2 matching over 15 bases. V gave up 5 bases and J gave up 4 bases; unmatched junction bases: 3. This CDR3 comprises 16 residues. From germline, CDR1 is SGHNT and CDR2 YYREEE (reference sequence). CDR3 in amino acids: CASRQGLAGGTGELFF. The CDR3 nucleotides are TGTGCCAGCAGGCAGGGACTAGCGGGGGGCACCGGGGAGCTGTTTTTT. The complete variable domain, with remaining parts taken from reference TRBV5-4 and TRBJ2-2, reads ETGVTQSPTHLIKTRGQQVTLRCSSQSGHNTVSWYQQALGQGPQFIFQYYREEENGRGNFPPRFSGLQFPNYSSELNVNALELDDSALYLCASRQGLAGGTGELFFGEGSRLTVL.

The chain uses TRBV21-1 and TRBJ2-5; the D segment call TRBD1 is taken from the table without a DNA check. TRBV21-1 constitutes a pseudogene. The CDR3 extends over 14 amino acids. CDR3 in DNA: TGTGCCAGCAGCACCCGGGACACCCAAGAGACCCAGTACTTC. It yields the protein CASSTRDTQETQYF.

The chain joins TRBV5-6 to TRBJ1-3, with D possibly matching TRBD1 (5 bases). CDR1 and CDR2 from the germline V gene are SGHDT and YYEEEE. The CDR3 runs to 17 residues. The ends were cut back, 1 base at V and 0 bases at J, with 14 bases in the middle. The CDR3 spells CASSLWQGRASGNTIYF. CDR3 DNA sequence: TGTGCCAGCAGCTTGTGGCAGGGAAGGGCCTCTGGAAACACCATATATTTT.

The chain combines TRBV27 with TRBJ1-2, with D unresolved. V lost 6 bases to trimming and J lost 4 bases, with 12 bases between them. The V gene's germline CDR1 is MNHEY and CDR2 SMNVEV (reference sequence). CDR3 length: 13 amino acids. The CDR3 loop reads CASSPPSGYGYTF. The CDR3 DNA is TGTGCCAGCAGCCCGCCGTCAGGCTATGGCTACACCTTC.

V usage is TRBV5-6 and J usage is TRBJ2-3; 7 bases align to TRBD1. From germline, CDR1 is SGHDT and CDR2 YYEEEE. This CDR3 is 15 amino acids long. The V and J ends lost 4 bases and 0 bases, in that order; junction bases with no gene match: 5. The CDR3 protein is CASSRRTGSTDTQYF. The CDR3 coding sequence is TGTGCCAGCAGCCGTCGGACAGGAAGCACAGATACGCAGTATTTT.

V and J are TRBV4-2 and TRBJ1-1; 10 nucleotides match TRBD1. Germline V gives CDR1 LGHNA, CDR2 YNFKEQ. The trim removed 1 base at V and 5 bases at J, leaving 7 bases unmatched. The CDR3 sequence is 16 residues long. CDR3 protein: CASSQVFGTGVTEAFF. The CDR3 nucleotides are TGTGCCAGCAGCCAAGTCTTTGGGACAGGGGTTACTGAAGCTTTCTTT.